These 25 T cell receptor beta chains came from one sample sequenced in a study of CD8 T cells in Susac syndrome. With random hexamers, 0.5 to 1 ug RNA was reverse transcribed. TCRdb used MiXCR to reprocess the immunoSEQ multiplex PCR reads, holding one entry per CDR3 protein. This sample has roughly 160,000 distinct CDR3 sequences, with about 96% found just once. Sequencing was carried out using CD4+ T cells from PBMCs. All receptors derive from a human donor with Susac syndrome.

In this sample, this clonotype turned up once. The V and J genes are TRBV6-1 and TRBJ2-2; 8 bases fit TRBD2. Germline V lookup: CDR1 MNHNS, CDR2 SASEGT. Unmatched junction bases numbered 12, after V lost 6 bases and J lost 6 bases. The CDR3 is 16 residues long. The CDR3 nucleotides read TGTGCCAGCAGCCGCCGGGGGACTAGAAGGTCCGGGGAGCTGTTTTTT. Its translation: CASSRRGTRRSGELFF.

This clonotype has a handful of counts. This sequence joins TRBV12-3 or TRBV12-4 and TRBJ1-1; D remains unclear. Between the trimmed V and J ends, which lost 2 bases and 1 base, there was a span of 2 bases. The length of the CDR3 is 12 residues. The CDR3 loop reads CASSLQNTEAFF. CDR3 sequence (DNA): TGTGCCAGCAGTTTACAGAACACTGAAGCTTTCTTT.

A single count supports this clonotype. V is TRBV7-9 and J is TRBJ2-7; a possible D gene is TRBD2 (6 bases). Trimming removed 1 base at V and 1 base at J, with 17 bases between. CDR1 is SEHNR and CDR2 is FQNEAQ in the germline V gene (reference sequence). This CDR3 is built from 17 residues. The CDR3 reads CASSLGGVGLSSYEQYV. CDR3 DNA: TGTGCCAGCAGCTTAGGCGGGGTCGGACTCAGTTCCTACGAGCAGTACGTC.

This clonotype was detected once. This chain links TRBV30 with TRBJ1-2; D remains ambiguous. Germline assignment: CDR1 GTSNPN and CDR2 SVGIG (reference sequence). V lost 4 bases and J lost 1, with 10 bases in between. This CDR3 spans 13 amino acids. CDR3 sequence: CAWTEGSNYGYTF. DNA of the CDR3: TGTGCCTGGACCGAAGGAAGTAACTATGGCTACACCTTC.

The V and J genes are TRBV29-1 and TRBJ2-1; D ambiguous. CDR1 and CDR2 (germline): SQVTM, ANQGSEA. Trimming pared 6 bases from V and 4 bases from J, leaving 7 bases between. The CDR3 loop spans 11 amino acids. CDR3 in DNA: TGCAGCGTGGTCAGGTACAATGAGCAGTTCTTC. Amino acids: CSVVRYNEQFF.

The V and J genes are TRBV29-1 and TRBJ2-7; 7 bases align to TRBD1. The CDR3 consists of 14 residues. V dropped 4 bases and J dropped 5; count of bases not matched to a gene: 11. The germline V gene encodes CDR1 SQVTM and CDR2 ANQGSEA. CDR3 bases: TGCAGCGTTGGGGGACAGCCGGGCCTCCACGAGCAGTACTTC. This codes for CSVGGQPGLHEQYF.

The chain recombines TRBV30 with TRBJ1-1; possible D gene TRBD1, 6 bases. With 2 bases removed from V and 8 bases from J, the gap between germline ends came to 12 bases. The CDR3 is made up of 12 amino acids. Germline assignment: CDR1 GTSNPN and CDR2 SVGIG (reference sequence). As DNA, the CDR3 is TGTGCCTGGAGTCCCGCCAGGGGAGAAGCTTTCTTT. Its translation: CAWSPARGEAFF. Drawing the rest from reference TRBV30 and TRBJ1-1, the complete variable domain is SQTIHQWPATLVQPVGSPLSLECTVEGTSNPNLYWYRQAAGRGLQLLFYSVGIGQISSEVPQNLSASRPQDRQFILSSKKLLLSDSGFYLCAWSPARGEAFFGQGTRLTVV.

J is TRBJ1-4 and V is TRBV28, with D unresolved. V was shortened by 3 bases and J by 3 bases, with 8 bases between the two germline ends. CDR3 length: 14 amino acids. Germline V gives CDR1 MDHEN, CDR2 SYDVKM. DNA of the CDR3: TGTGCCAGCAGTTTTTGGAGCCCTAATGAAAAACTGTTTTTT. Protein: CASSFWSPNEKLFF.

This chain uses TRBV4-3 with TRBJ1-5; no clear D gene. V lost 1 base and J lost 3, with 7 bases in between. The CDR3 loop spans 14 amino acids. Per germline, CDR1 LGHNA and CDR2 YSLEER. CDR3 in DNA: TGCGCCAGCAGCCAAGTTCTGATCAATCAGCCCCAGCATTTT. Protein: CASSQVLINQPQHF.

The chain carries TRBV28 and TRBJ1-1, with 12 bases fitting TRBD1. The CDR3 loop spans 14 amino acids. J gave up 11 bases and V 3 bases, and 7 bases lay outside the gene matches. Germline CDR1 is MDHEN and CDR2 is SYDVKM. The CDR3 spells CASSFRPGQGAAFF. Here the CDR3 DNA reads TGTGCCAGCAGTTTCCGCCCGGGACAGGGGGCCGCTTTCTTT.

This chain connects TRBV24-1 to TRBJ2-1, with a weak D call TRBD2 (6 bases). The CDR3 sequence is 15 residues long. CDR1 and CDR2 (germline): KGHDR, SFDVKD. The V and J ends lost 5 bases and 3 bases respectively, with 13 bases between them. CDR3 DNA sequence: TGTGCCACCAGTGTCGACTCGCGGGGCTACAATGAGCAGTTCTTC. Encoded protein: CATSVDSRGYNEQFF.

The chain employs TRBV9 and TRBJ1-6; D gene ambiguous. The CDR3 is 14 amino acids. Between the trimmed V and J ends, which lost 0 bases and 7 bases, there was a span of 8 bases. Germline lookup yields CDR1 SGDLS and CDR2 YYNGEE. The CDR3 nucleotides are TGTGCCAGCAGCGTAGACCTAAGGAATTCACCCCTCCACTTT. This codes for CASSVDLRNSPLHF.

The chain has TRBV12-3 or TRBV12-4 and TRBJ2-2; D gene uncertain. This CDR3 spans 15 amino acids. The V gene lost 4 bases and the J gene lost 4 bases, with 13 bases spanning the gap. As DNA, the CDR3 is TGTGCCAGCAGTTCCCTGACTGGCAGCACCGGGGAGCTGTTTTTT. Residues: CASSSLTGSTGELFF.

Regarding this clonotype: The junction shows a germline mismatch at one end, possibly a read error. J is TRBJ1-2 and V is TRBV5-1; the match to TRBD1 covers 8 bases. Germline CDR1 and CDR2: SGHRS and YFSETQ. The CDR3 is made up of 14 amino acids. The CDR3 loop is CASSPGQGNYGYTF. DNA of the CDR3: TGTGCCAGCAGTCCCGGACAGGGAAACTATGGCTACACCTTC.

The V call is TRBV7-2, the J call TRBJ2-1; D might be TRBD1 (5 bases). The CDR3 is 11 amino acids. Per the germline V gene, CDR1 is SGHTA and CDR2 is FQGNSA. Trimming shortened V by 8 bases and J by 6 bases, and 8 bases separated the two germline ends. CDR3 sequence reads: CASLQGNEQFF. The CDR3 DNA reads TGTGCCAGCCTTCAGGGCAATGAGCAGTTCTTC. Supplemented by reference TRBV7-2 and TRBJ2-1, the full variable domain reads GAGVSQSPSNKVTEKGKDVELRCDPISGHTALYWYRQSLGQGLEFLIYFQGNSAPDKSGLPSDRFSAERTGGSVSTLTIQRTQQEDSAVYLCASLQGNEQFFGPGTRLTVL.

The chain combines TRBV5-6 with TRBJ1-4, with a weak D call TRBD1 (5 bases). This CDR3 is 14 amino acids long. Germline CDR1 is SGHDT and CDR2 is YYEEEE. The ends were cut back, 5 bases at V and 10 bases at J, with 18 bases in the middle. The CDR3 DNA follows: TGTGCCAGCAGAAACAGGAGGGATGCCCGAAAACTGTTTTTT. Translated: CASRNRRDARKLFF. The complete variable domain, with remaining parts taken from reference TRBV5-6 and TRBJ1-4, reads DAGVTQSPTHLIKTRGQQVTLRCSPKSGHDTVSWYQQALGQGPQFIFQYYEEEERQRGNFPDRFSGHQFPNYSSELNVNALLLGDSALYLCASRNRRDARKLFFGSGTQLSVL.

The chain employs TRBV5-6 and TRBJ2-7; no definite D call. This CDR3 has 11 amino acids. Trimming pared 4 bases from V and 6 bases from J, leaving 8 bases between. Germline CDR1 and CDR2: SGHDT and YYEEEE. The CDR3 loop is CASSHTGEQYF. The CDR3 coding sequence is TGTGCCAGCAGCCATACCGGCGAGCAGTACTTC.

CDR3 sequence (DNA): TGCAGCGTTGAAAAGGGAACGACTGAAGCTTTCTTT. It is translated as CSVEKGTTEAFF. The V and J genes are TRBV29-1 and TRBJ1-1; D is undetermined. Germline CDR1 and CDR2: SQVTM and ANQGSEA. This CDR3 comprises 12 residues. Trimming cost V 2 bases and J 5 bases, with 9 bases left between them.

The chain links TRBV29-1 to TRBJ2-7, with D possibly matching TRBD1 (5 bases). CDR1 and CDR2 (germline): SQVTM, ANQGSEA. Between the trimmed V and J ends, which lost 4 bases and 3 bases, there was a span of 7 bases. The CDR3 is made up of 11 amino acids. The DNA for the CDR3 is TGCAGCGTTGGGACACTCTACGAGCAGTACTTC. Its protein is CSVGTLYEQYF.

V usage is TRBV27 and J usage is TRBJ2-7; the D gene is possibly TRBD1 (6 bases). Germline V CDR1 and CDR2: MNHEY, SMNVEV (reference sequence). There are 13 residues in the CDR3. Trimming stripped 4 bases from V and 12 bases from J, with 19 bases between. The CDR3 region is CASSSSQTGSPYF. CDR3 nucleotides: TGTGCCAGCAGTTCGTCACAAACAGGGTCGCCGTACTTC.

The V gene is TRBV27, the J gene TRBJ1-5, with a tentative D call TRBD1 (5 bases). V was clipped by 6 bases and J by 15 bases, with 18 bases between them. This CDR3 spans 12 amino acids. In germline, CDR1 is MNHEY, CDR2 SMNVEV (reference sequence). The CDR3 protein is CASSLGRDPLHF. The CDR3 nucleotides read TGTGCCAGCAGCTTGGGTAGGGACCCTCTGCATTTT.

In its sample, this clonotype was seen a few times. The V call is TRBV19, the J call TRBJ1-5; 8 bases map to TRBD1. CDR3 length: 12 residues. Germline trimming cut 9 bases from V and 6 bases from J; bases unmatched to any gene: 4. Germline V gene lookup returns CDR1 LNHDA and CDR2 SQIVND (reference sequence). This CDR3 reads CASGQGSQPQHF. As DNA, the CDR3 is TGTGCCAGCGGACAGGGCTCTCAGCCCCAGCATTTT.

This rearrangement joins TRBV7-9 to TRBJ2-7, with 9 bases that match TRBD2. Germline values: CDR1 SEHNR, CDR2 FQNEAQ (reference sequence). The V segment lost 5 bases and the J segment 3 bases; nucleotides outside the gene matches: 8. The CDR3 extends over 15 amino acids. The CDR3 reads CASSPAGGRSYEQYF. The CDR3, as DNA: TGTGCCAGCAGCCCCGCGGGAGGGCGCAGCTACGAGCAGTACTTC.

The chain carries TRBV3-1 and TRBJ2-5, with 12 nucleotides matching TRBD2. Germline V CDR1 and CDR2: LGHDT, YNNKEL (reference sequence). J lost 5 bases, V lost 6 bases, and 4 bases had no gene match. This CDR3 is 14 amino acids long. CDR3 DNA sequence: TGTGCCAGCAGTTTCCTAGCGGGGGGGGAGACCCAGTACTTC. It yields the protein CASSFLAGGETQYF.

The rearrangement links TRBV5-1 to TRBJ1-6, with D tentatively TRBD1 (5 bases). V gave up 0 bases and J gave up 9 bases, with 10 bases separating them. Germline V CDR1 and CDR2: SGHRS, YFSETQ. CDR3 size: 14 residues. The CDR3 loop reads CASSLGAQASPLHF. CDR3 bases: TGCGCCAGCAGCTTGGGGGCACAGGCTTCACCCCTCCACTTT. Looking up the rest from reference TRBV5-1 and TRBJ1-6 gives the full variable domain: KAGVTQTPRYLIKTRGQQVTLSCSPISGHRSVSWYQQTPGQGLQFLFEYFSETQRNKGNFPGRFSGRQFSNSRSEMNVSTLELGDSALYLCASSLGAQASPLHFGNGTRLTVT.